These T cell receptor beta chains were read from a single sample in a study of Graves' ophthalmopathy and Graves' hyperthyroidism. TCRdb recomputed calls from the multiplex PCR reads with MiXCR, one row per CDR3 protein. The profile covers approximately 410,000 distinct CDR3 sequences, with just over 15% appearing a single time and about 7.3% taken by the ten largest. Source material: peripheral blood. Receptors were obtained from a woman between 18 and 29 years old with stable Graves' hyperthyroidism. CDR3s include the opening cysteine and the closing phenylalanine or tryptophan. A D gene is named only where the DNA matches it firmly. Not all rows give a size; the values are once, few, many and, for expanded clones, a class.

many,TRBJ1-1,TRBV6-2/TRBV6-3,.,TGTGCCAGCACCAGACAGATAAACACTGAAGCTTTCTTT,CASTRQINTEAFF
.,TRBJ1-5,TRBV15,TRBD1,TGTGCCACCAGCAGAGACCGGCTCGAACAGGGGAAGCCCCAGCATTTT,CATSRDRLEQGKPQHF
many,TRBJ1-2,TRBV20-1,.,TGCAGTGCTGGTATCAGAACACGGGGGATCCATGGCTACACCTTC,CSAGIRTRGIHGYTF
few,TRBJ1-5,TRBV19,.,TGTGCCAGTAGTAAGATCGAGGGGAGTCAGCCCCAGCATTTT,CASSKIEGSQPQHF
many,TRBJ1-6,TRBV7-9,.,TGTGCCAGCAGCTTAGCGGGGTACTATTCACCCCTCCACTTT,CASSLAGYYSPLHF
many,TRBJ1-5,TRBV6-5,.,TGTGCCAGCAGTTACGGGGGGCCGCCCCAGCATTTT,CASSYGGPPQHF
many,TRBJ2-7,TRBV6-5,TRBD2,TGTGCCAGCAGTTCCGGGACTAGCGGGAGTCGGCAGTACTTC,CASSSGTSGSRQYF
few,TRBJ1-4,TRBV19,.,TGTGCCAGTAGTATAGTTGGGTGGGGGTATGAAAAACTGTTTTTT,CASSIVGWGYEKLFF
many,TRBJ1-1,TRBV29-1,.,TGCAGCGTTGATGTCAGGGCTGGGACTGAAGCTTTCTTT,CSVDVRAGTEAFF
.,TRBJ2-7,TRBV2,.,TGTGCCAGCCTTGGTTTCTTGGACGAGCAGTACTTC,CASLGFLDEQYF
many,TRBJ2-2,TRBV6-1,TRBD2,TGTGCCAGCGGGTCGGGGAGGGGGAACACCGGGGAGCTGTTTTTT,CASGSGRGNTGELFF
many,TRBJ1-1,TRBV5-1,.,TGCGCCAGCAGCTTGGCCGGGCCCCCCATGAACACTGAAGCTTTCTTT,CASSLAGPPMNTEAFF
.,TRBJ1-2,TRBV2,.,TGTGCCAGCAGTGAGATTGGCAGGAACTATGGCTACACCTTC,CASSEIGRNYGYTF
many,TRBJ1-5,TRBV6-2/TRBV6-3,.,TGTGCCAGCAGTTCCTCCGGGACGTTGAATCAGCCCCAGCATTTT,CASSSSGTLNQPQHF
many,TRBJ2-2,TRBV2,.,TGTGCCAGCAGTGACAATTACGGACAGTCGGGGAACACCGGGGAGCTGTTTTTT,CASSDNYGQSGNTGELFF
few,TRBJ2-7,TRBV4-1,.,TGCGCCAGCAGCCAAGATAGGGGGGCAGGGGGAAGCTACGAGCAGTACTTC,CASSQDRGAGGSYEQYF
many,TRBJ2-7,TRBV12-3/TRBV12-4,.,TGTGCCAGCAGACCCGGACGGGTGGGCGAGCAGTACTTC,CASRPGRVGEQYF
.,TRBJ2-5,TRBV14,TRBD1,TGTGCCAGCAGCCATTTGAGGGGGCGAGAACAAGAGACCCAGTACTTC,CASSHLRGREQETQYF
few,TRBJ2-7,TRBV6-5,.,TGTGCCAGCAGTTACGGCGGTCGCGGCTCCCCGTACGAGCAGTACTTC,CASSYGGRGSPYEQYF
many,TRBJ2-5,TRBV7-8,.,TGTGCCAGCAGCCCCCGGACTGACCGGGGGACCCAGTACTTC,CASSPRTDRGTQYF
.,TRBJ2-7,TRBV19,TRBD2,TGTGCCAGTAGGACCAGTGCGGGGGGGACCTACGAGCAGTACTTC,CASRTSAGGTYEQYF
few,TRBJ2-7,TRBV6-4,TRBD2,TGTGCCAGCAGTGACCTAGACCCGGGACTAGCGGGGGGTCTACTCTACGAGCAGTACTTC,CASSDLDPGLAGGLLYEQYF
many,TRBJ2-2,TRBV7-6,.,TGTGCCAGCAGCTTAGTAACACAGAACCATGGCACCGGGGAGCTGTTTTTT,CASSLVTQNHGTGELFF
.,TRBJ1-2,TRBV4-1,.,TGCGCCAGCAGCCCAAACCCGGGGGGCACGACTATCTATGGCTACACCTTC,CASSPNPGGTTIYGYTF
many,TRBJ2-7,TRBV29-1,TRBD1,TGCAGCGTTGAACGACAGGGTCGAGACGAGCAGTACTTC,CSVERQGRDEQYF
.,TRBJ1-1,TRBV12-3/TRBV12-4,.,TGTGCCAGCGGTTTGTGGGGGCCGGTAACAGGGCGAGATATGAACACTGAAGCTTTCTTT,CASGLWGPVTGRDMNTEAFF
few,TRBJ1-6,TRBV5-1,.,TGCGCCAGCAGCCCGGGGACGTGGGATTATTCACCCCTCCACTTT,CASSPGTWDYSPLHF
many,TRBJ1-1,TRBV6-2/TRBV6-3,.,TGTGCCAGCAGCCGGGGACAGAACACTGAAGCTTTCTTT,CASSRGQNTEAFF
many,TRBJ2-1,TRBV7-7,.,TGTGCTAGCAGCCTTGACAGTGGGGCTTACAATGAGCAGTTCTTC,CASSLDSGAYNEQFF
.,TRBJ1-2,TRBV27,TRBD1,TGTGCCAGCAGTACGAGACAGGGGCTCTATGGCTACACCTTC,CASSTRQGLYGYTF
.,TRBJ1-2,TRBV5-1,.,TGCGCCAGCAGCTTGAGGGCACAATCCTATGGCTACACCTTC,CASSLRAQSYGYTF
many,TRBJ2-7,TRBV12-5,.,TGTGCTAGTGGTTTGGGGGACCTTGCCTACGAGCAGTACTTC,CASGLGDLAYEQYF
few,TRBJ1-2,TRBV5-1,.,TGCGCCAGCGGACGGAGCCGCTATGGCTACACCTTC,CASGRSRYGYTF
many,TRBJ1-1,TRBV9,TRBD1,TGTGCCAGCAGCCCGTGGACAGGGGCGAACACTGAAGCTTTCTTT,CASSPWTGANTEAFF
many,TRBJ1-5,TRBV5-1,.,TGCGCCAGCAGCTTGGAAGGACACTCAAATCAGCCCCAGCATTTT,CASSLEGHSNQPQHF
many,TRBJ1-3,TRBV9,.,TGTGCCAGCAGCGTAGGAGATACCGGCGCTGGAAACACCATATATTTT,CASSVGDTGAGNTIYF
many,TRBJ2-7,TRBV6-5,.,TGTGCCAGCAGTTACCGGCTGGGGGGTTTTGAGCACGAGCAGTACTTC,CASSYRLGGFEHEQYF
many,TRBJ1-1,TRBV11-2,.,TGTGCCAGCAGCTTAGCCCAGGGGTACACTGAAGCTTTCTTT,CASSLAQGYTEAFF
many,TRBJ1-1,TRBV4-2,.,TGTGCCAGCAGCCAAGAAGCAGGGAACACTGAAGCTTTCTTT,CASSQEAGNTEAFF
many,TRBJ2-7,TRBV6-1,.,TGTGCCAGCACCCTGAAGCGACGCCTCGAGCAGTACTTC,CASTLKRRLEQYF
few,TRBJ2-2,TRBV7-7,.,TGTGCTAGCAGCTTAGGAACAGGAGTGAACACCGGGGAGCTGTTTTTT,CASSLGTGVNTGELFF
.,TRBJ1-1,TRBV4-2,.,TGTGCCAGCAGCCAAGATCGGAGAGATGGCACTGAAGCTTTCTTT,CASSQDRRDGTEAFF
many,TRBJ2-7,TRBV11-2,.,TGTGCCAGCAGCTTATATTCAGGCAACTCCTACGAGCAGTACTTC,CASSLYSGNSYEQYF
many,TRBJ2-7,TRBV2,.,TGTGCCAGCAGTGAGCCGGCAGAACCCCGTCTTGCCTACGAGCAGTACTTC,CASSEPAEPRLAYEQYF
many,TRBJ2-7,TRBV12-3/TRBV12-4,.,TGTGCCAGCAGGCCCGGGACTGTCTACGAGCAGTACTTC,CASRPGTVYEQYF
once,TRBJ1-2,TRBV7-2,.,TGTGCCAGCAGCCAGACAATCAGACATGGCTACACCTTC,CASSQTIRHGYTF